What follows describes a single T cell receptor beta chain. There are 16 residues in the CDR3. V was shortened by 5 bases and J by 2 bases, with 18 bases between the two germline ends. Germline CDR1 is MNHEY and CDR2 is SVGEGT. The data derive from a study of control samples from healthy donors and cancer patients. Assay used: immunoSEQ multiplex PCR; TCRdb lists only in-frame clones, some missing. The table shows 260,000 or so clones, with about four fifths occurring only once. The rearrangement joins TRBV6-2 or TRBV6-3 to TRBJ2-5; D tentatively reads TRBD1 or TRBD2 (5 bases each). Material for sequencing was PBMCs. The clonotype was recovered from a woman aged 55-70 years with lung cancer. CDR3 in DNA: TGTGCCAGCAGTCGCCCCCAGGGTCCGGGGCAAGAGACCCAGTACTTC. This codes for CASSRPQGPGQETQYF.